The rows below give T cell receptor beta chains drawn from one sample of a study of T cell responses to AZD1222 COVID-19 vaccine. Repertoires were generated with immunoSEQ multiplex PCR, while TCRdb's copy carries only in-frame clones and drops some. The sample consists of under 85,000 clones, 70% to 90% of them appearing once. The sample was peripheral blood, taken on day 0 of AZD1222 vaccination. The receptor set was obtained from an adult in good health. Both conserved end residues are part of each CDR3. A D gene is named only where the DNA matches it firmly. Clone size is stated in some rows and not others, as once, few, many or a class when expanded.

clone_size: -
d_call: TRBD1
v_call: TRBV28
j_call: TRBJ1-5
cdr3_nt: TGTGCCAGCAGTTTATTGGGGACAGGGGTCGCTGGCAATCAGCCCCAGCATTTT
cdr3_aa: CASSLLGTGVAGNQPQHF

clone_size: -
d_call: -
v_call: TRBV11-2
j_call: TRBJ1-2
cdr3_nt: TGTGCCAGCAGCCCCCGCCTGGGGAGGGATGGCTACACCTTC
cdr3_aa: CASSPRLGRDGYTF

clone_size: -
d_call: TRBD1
v_call: TRBV18
j_call: TRBJ1-3
cdr3_nt: TGTGCCAGCTCACCGCTACAGGGGGCTGGAAACACCATATATTTT
cdr3_aa: CASSPLQGAGNTIYF

clone_size: few
d_call: -
v_call: TRBV9
j_call: TRBJ2-1
cdr3_nt: TGTGCCAGCAGCGTAGGTAGCGTTCGGAGTGAGCAGTTCTTC
cdr3_aa: CASSVGSVRSEQFF

clone_size: -
d_call: TRBD1
v_call: TRBV18
j_call: TRBJ1-1
cdr3_nt: TGTGCCAGCTCACCTCAGGACAGGGCAGTCGCTGAAGCTTTCTTT
cdr3_aa: CASSPQDRAVAEAFF

clone_size: few
d_call: TRBD2
v_call: TRBV27
j_call: TRBJ2-1
cdr3_nt: TGTGCCAGCAGTTTGCGGGGACAGGGACTAGCGGGCGGGAATGAGCAGTTCTTC
cdr3_aa: CASSLRGQGLAGGNEQFF

clone_size: -
d_call: -
v_call: TRBV18
j_call: TRBJ1-5
cdr3_nt: TGTGCCAGCTCACCACCCGGGGCCGATAGCAATCAGCCCCAGCATTTT
cdr3_aa: CASSPPGADSNQPQHF

clone_size: once
d_call: TRBD2
v_call: TRBV5-1
j_call: TRBJ2-7
cdr3_nt: TGCGCCAGCAGCTTGTCTAGCGGGAGGGTCTACGAGCAGTACTTC
cdr3_aa: CASSLSSGRVYEQYF

clone_size: -
d_call: -
v_call: TRBV6-6
j_call: TRBJ1-2
cdr3_nt: TGTGCCAGCAGTTACGTGGTCTCCTATGGCTACACCTTC
cdr3_aa: CASSYVVSYGYTF

clone_size: -
d_call: TRBD1
v_call: TRBV29-1
j_call: TRBJ2-6
cdr3_nt: TGCAGCGCTACTCAGGGGGCGGCTGGGGCCAACGTCCTGACTTTC
cdr3_aa: CSATQGAAGANVLTF

clone_size: -
d_call: -
v_call: TRBV21-1
j_call: TRBJ2-5
cdr3_nt: TGTGCCAGCAGCAAAATATCAGCGAACCAAGAGACCCAGTACTTC
cdr3_aa: CASSKISANQETQYF

clone_size: -
d_call: TRBD1
v_call: TRBV7-9
j_call: TRBJ2-7
cdr3_nt: TGTGCCAGCAGCTTAGCGCTGACAGGGAGTACCTACGAGCAGTACTTC
cdr3_aa: CASSLALTGSTYEQYF

clone_size: -
d_call: TRBD2
v_call: TRBV7-2
j_call: TRBJ2-1
cdr3_nt: TGTGCCAGCAGCCCGGGACTAGCGGGCGATGAGCAGTTCTTC
cdr3_aa: CASSPGLAGDEQFF

clone_size: -
d_call: TRBD1
v_call: TRBV12-3/TRBV12-4
j_call: TRBJ1-1
cdr3_nt: TGTGCCAGCAGTCAATTGACAGGGACTGAAGCTTTCTTT
cdr3_aa: CASSQLTGTEAFF

clone_size: -
d_call: TRBD2
v_call: TRBV7-3
j_call: TRBJ2-1
cdr3_nt: TGTGCCAGCAGCTTAGAGGCTAGGCTAGCGGGAGGGAATGAGCAGTTCTTC
cdr3_aa: CASSLEARLAGGNEQFF

clone_size: -
d_call: -
v_call: TRBV28
j_call: TRBJ2-3
cdr3_nt: TGTGCCAGCAGCCTTAAAACATACCGGAAGGGGGCAGATACGCAGTATTTT
cdr3_aa: CASSLKTYRKGADTQYF

clone_size: -
d_call: -
v_call: TRBV5-1
j_call: TRBJ2-1
cdr3_nt: TGCGCCAGCAGCCTTGCGCTTTCTGACTACAATGAGCAGTTCTTC
cdr3_aa: CASSLALSDYNEQFF

clone_size: -
d_call: -
v_call: TRBV23-1
j_call: TRBJ2-3
cdr3_nt: TGCGCCAGCAGTCAATCCAATCAGGGCACAGATACGCAGTATTTT
cdr3_aa: CASSQSNQGTDTQYF

clone_size: -
d_call: TRBD1
v_call: TRBV28
j_call: TRBJ1-2
cdr3_nt: TGTGCCAGCAGCCCAGGGACAGGGACTTCTGGCTACACCTTC
cdr3_aa: CASSPGTGTSGYTF

clone_size: -
d_call: -
v_call: TRBV2
j_call: TRBJ1-3
cdr3_nt: TGTGCCAGCACCAGAGCAGGGTATCAGGGAAACACCATATATTTT
cdr3_aa: CASTRAGYQGNTIYF

clone_size: -
d_call: -
v_call: TRBV9
j_call: TRBJ2-7
cdr3_nt: TGTGCCAGCAGCGTAGTGTTCTTGGGCCATCACTACGAGCAGTACTTC
cdr3_aa: CASSVVFLGHHYEQYF